The 18 T cell receptor beta chains listed next were all sequenced from one sample in a study of control samples from healthy donors and cancer patients (dated by TCRdb to about 2020). Receptors were amplified or captured by the immunoSEQ multiplex PCR assay. TCRdb obtained this table from immuneACCESS and retained in-frame rearrangements with V and J assigned. These tables miss some clones; where compared with another copy, unresolved V genes account for less than half of the shortfall, and the remainder is unexplained. A total of about 130,000 clones appear in this sample, over 80% of them only once. Of the sample, about 1.9% is held by the ten largest clones. Sequenced: blood. The receptors shown here come from a woman in her forties or fifties in good health.

The chain uses TRBV3-1 (or the pseudogene TRBV3-2) and TRBJ2-7; 7 bases fit TRBD2. There are 15 residues in the CDR3. V was clipped by 1 base and J by 0 bases; unmatched bases: 3. Germline assignment: CDR1 LGHDT and CDR2 YNNKEL (reference sequence). CDR3 region: CASSQGGGSSYEQYF. CDR3 in DNA: TGTGCCAGCAGCCAAGGGGGCGGGAGCTCCTACGAGCAGTACTTC.

The V gene is TRBV6-5, the J gene TRBJ1-4, with D uncertain. This CDR3 comprises 13 residues. Per germline, CDR1 MNHEY and CDR2 SVGAGI. Trimming stripped 6 bases from V and 8 bases from J, with 13 bases between. The CDR3 reads CASSRTHSEKLFF. The CDR3 DNA follows: TGTGCCAGCAGCCGGACTCACAGCGAAAAACTGTTTTTT.

This rearrangement joins TRBV9 to TRBJ2-3, with 10 bases identical to TRBD1. Germline values: CDR1 SGDLS, CDR2 YYNGEE. V lost 4 bases, J lost 0 bases, and 5 bases stayed unmatched. The CDR3 contains 16 residues. The CDR3, as DNA: TGTGCCAGCAGCACCCGACAGGGGGCCAGCACAGATACGCAGTATTTT. It encodes CASSTRQGASTDTQYF.

V is TRBV21-1 and J is TRBJ2-3. TRBV21-1 has pseudogene status. The CDR3 totals 16 residues. The CDR3 DNA is TGTGCCAGCAGCACCACCATCATTCCTAGCACAGATACGCAGTATTTT. It yields the protein CASSTTIIPSTDTQYF.

V usage is TRBV4-1 and J usage is TRBJ2-7, with D maybe TRBD2 (7 bases). CDR3 length: 17 amino acids. Germline CDR1 and CDR2: MGHRA and YSYEKL. V lost 0 bases and J lost 6, with 21 bases in between. The CDR3 sequence is CASSQDEGGVLGTEQYF. The CDR3 DNA reads as TGCGCCAGCAGCCAAGATGAGGGGGGGGTCCTGGGGACCGAGCAGTACTTC.

The chain has TRBV6-5 and TRBJ2-7; 7 nucleotides line up with TRBD2. V lost 8 bases and J lost 6; bases outside the gene matches: 7. This CDR3 has 12 amino acids. Per the germline V gene, CDR1 is MNHEY and CDR2 is SVGAGI. The CDR3 region is CASGEGPSEQYF. As DNA, the CDR3 is TGTGCCAGCGGGGAGGGTCCATCCGAGCAGTACTTC.

With regard to this clone: One junction end disagrees with the germline gene, perhaps due to a read error. The chain joins TRBV5-6 to TRBJ1-6; TRBD1 might be the D (6 bases). This CDR3 comprises 16 residues. CDR1 and CDR2 from the germline V gene are SGHDT and YYEEEE. CDR3 nucleotide sequence: TGCGCCCGCAGCTGGGGGGGGGCAGGGACCAATTCACCCCTCCACTTT. Its protein is CARSWGGAGTNSPLHF.

The CDR3 bases are TGTGCCAGCAGCTTAGGCAGACACCCCTACAATGAGCAGTTCTTC. Amino acid sequence: CASSLGRHPYNEQFF. The rearrangement links TRBV11-2 to TRBJ2-1, with D unresolved. This CDR3 has 15 amino acids. Trimming took off 1 base at V and 2 bases at J, with 9 bases between the two ends. The germline CDR1 and CDR2 sequences are SGHAT and FQNNGV.

The V gene is TRBV6-5, the J gene TRBJ1-1, with a tentative D call TRBD1 (5 bases). Trimming stripped 4 bases from V and 0 bases from J, with 9 bases between. The CDR3 runs 14 residues. The germline gives CDR1 MNHEY, CDR2 SVGAGI. The CDR3 loop reads CASSLGGLNTEAFF. The CDR3 coding sequence is TGTGCCAGCAGTTTGGGGGGATTGAACACTGAAGCTTTCTTT.

Written as DNA, the CDR3 is TGTGCCAGCAGCTTACCGGGAGACACTGAAGCTTTCTTT. Its protein is CASSLPGDTEAFF. The V gene is TRBV28, the J gene TRBJ1-1; no clear D gene. Deletions cut 6 bases from V and 3 bases from J, with 11 bases between. The CDR3 totals 13 residues. Looked up from germline, CDR1 is MDHEN and CDR2 is SYDVKM.

There are a few counts of this clone. The rearrangement uses TRBV5-1 and TRBJ1-6, with D possibly TRBD1 on 6 matching bases. This CDR3 contains 13 residues. Trimming left V 4 bases short and J 10 bases short, with 12 bases between. CDR1 is SGHRS and CDR2 is YFSETQ in the germline V gene. The CDR3 DNA is TGCGCCAGCAGCGTGGACAGCCGATCACCCCTCCACTTT. It encodes CASSVDSRSPLHF.

The V gene is TRBV7-8, the J gene TRBJ2-1; D is uncertain. Trimming took off 4 bases at V and 8 bases at J, with 9 bases between the two ends. This CDR3 region has 12 residues. The germline CDR1 and CDR2 sequences are SGHVS and FQNEAQ. The CDR3 protein is CASSYPSDEQFF. In nucleotides, the CDR3 is TGTGCCAGCAGCTACCCTTCTGATGAGCAGTTCTTC.

The rearrangement links TRBV7-9 to TRBJ1-2, with D maybe TRBD1 (5 bases). The CDR3 consists of 15 residues. Trimming stripped 7 bases from V and 8 bases from J, with 23 bases between. From germline, CDR1 is SEHNR and CDR2 FQNEAQ (reference sequence). The CDR3 bases are TGTGCCAGCAACCGACTTGCAGGGTATGAATTGGGCTACACCTTC. It yields the protein CASNRLAGYELGYTF.

The V and J genes are TRBV15 and TRBJ2-6; D uncertain. Germline loops: CDR1 LNHNV, CDR2 YYDKDF (reference sequence). CDR3 length: 18 residues. The V end was cut by 1 base, the J end by 0 bases, with 13 bases between. As DNA, the CDR3 is TGTGCCACCAGCAGAGCTCGGTGGACGAGCTCTGGGGCCAACGTCCTGACTTTC. Amino acid sequence: CATSRARWTSSGANVLTF.

A single count supports this clone. This CDR3 is also generated by other DNA sequences in the sample. The genes are TRBV5-1 and TRBJ1-5; 9 positions match TRBD1. The CDR3 loop spans 15 amino acids. CDR1 and CDR2 (germline): SGHRS, YFSETQ. Losses at the gene ends were 0 bases for V and 2 bases for J; bases not matched to a gene: 0. CDR3: CASSLGTGGNQPQHF. The CDR3 DNA is TGCGCCAGCAGCTTGGGGACAGGGGGCAATCAGCCCCAGCATTTT.

The chain carries TRBV18 and TRBJ2-3; D is perhaps TRBD2 (7 bases). This CDR3 comprises 14 residues. V lost 3 bases, J lost 4 bases, and 11 bases lay in between. CDR1 KGHSH and CDR2 LQKENI come from the germline V gene. This CDR3 is CASSPRGGPDTQYF. Here the CDR3 DNA reads TGTGCCAGCTCACCTAGGGGGGGCCCAGATACGCAGTATTTT.

The genes are TRBV15 and TRBJ1-1; maybe TRBD1 (6 bases). The CDR3 length is 15 residues. Germline loops: CDR1 LNHNV, CDR2 YYDKDF (reference sequence). V shed 1 base and J shed 5 bases, with 14 bases lying between them. CDR3 loop: CATSRGGQGNTEAFF. The CDR3 DNA reads as TGTGCCACCAGCAGAGGGGGGCAGGGAAATACTGAAGCTTTCTTT.

This clone was detected only once. DNA of the CDR3: TGTGCCAGCAGTGATAAACAGGGCGGCGGCTACACCTTC. This translates into CASSDKQGGGYTF. The chain uses TRBV2 and TRBJ1-2; tentative D call: TRBD1 (6 bases). Germline V gene sequence: CDR1 SNHLY, CDR2 FYNNEI. V was shortened by 3 bases and J by 8 bases, with 13 bases between the two germline ends. CDR3 length: 13 amino acids.